This TCR beta chain appears in the sequencing data of a study of technical replicates of blood from a handful of donors. Measured with immunoSEQ multiplex PCR; TCRdb has only the in-frame clones, and not every one. The sample lists roughly 80,000 clones, about 97% occurring once. V shed 7 bases and J shed 4 bases, with 16 bases lying between them. CDR1 and CDR2 from the germline V gene are SQVTM and ANQGSEA. The CDR3 totals 13 residues. Sequenced: T cells isolated from PBMCs. This clonotype was sampled from a human donor in good health. The chain joins TRBV29-1 to TRBJ1-2; D call uncertain. In nucleotides, the CDR3 is TGCAGCGCCGTGACCAACGACTTCTATGGCTACACCTTC. Translating gives CSAVTNDFYGYTF.